The present T cell receptor beta chain was sequenced within a study of radiotherapy plus CTLA-4 blockade in lung cancer. Study-wide context: Around 20% of enrolled patients responded objectively, and more than 30% had disease control.

The CDR3 spans 17 residues. Profiling relied on immunoSEQ multiplex PCR, and the TCRdb table lists in-frame clones only, not all of them. The sample yields 85,000 to 120,000 clones, more than 75% seen once. In this sample, this clone is medium-sized. The sequence was collected from a human donor with non-small cell lung cancer that progressed on radiotherapy plus ipilimumab. Some clones in this sample may be carry-over from other donors' samples. Sequences were derived from peripheral blood, sampled from a patient treated with radiotherapy plus ipilimumab. The gene calls are TRBV7-5 and TRBJ1-6. TRBV7-5 is designated a pseudogene. The DNA of the CDR3 is TGTGTCAGAAGCTTAGTTTTGGGGTTTGAGTTCGATTCACCCCTCCACTTT. As protein: CVRSLVLGFEFDSPLHF.